The rows below give T cell receptor beta chains drawn from one sample of a study of response to subunit inactivated influenza vaccine. TCRdb ran MiXCR on the RT-PCR reads and lists one entry per CDR3 protein. The sample carries about 500,000 distinct CDR3 sequences, 6.5% to 8% recorded once. The sequenced sample was PBMCs from blood, obtained roughly 24 months after vaccination. Receptor source: a man aged 45-69 years who received an inactivated influenza vaccine. Both conserved end residues are part of each CDR3. Each record gives: V gene, J gene, D gene, clone size, CDR3 protein, CDR3 DNA. D genes are given only for firm matches. Rows give clone size only sometimes, using once, few, many, or a class for an expanded clone.

v_call: TRBV28
j_call: TRBJ2-6
d_call: TRBD1
clone_size: few
cdr3_aa: CASSLAQGSGANVLTF
cdr3_nt: TGTGCCAGCAGTTTAGCACAGGGGTCTGGGGCCAACGTCCTGACTTTC

v_call: TRBV12-3/TRBV12-4
j_call: TRBJ2-1
d_call: -
clone_size: many
cdr3_aa: CASSLGSDEQFF
cdr3_nt: TGTGCCAGCAGTTTAGGCAGTGATGAGCAGTTCTTC

v_call: TRBV5-1
j_call: TRBJ1-2
d_call: -
clone_size: few
cdr3_aa: CASSKPTGTGYTF
cdr3_nt: TGCGCCAGCAGCAAACCTACAGGGACTGGCTACACCTTC

v_call: TRBV7-2
j_call: TRBJ2-1
d_call: -
clone_size: -
cdr3_aa: CATRPAASADEQFF
cdr3_nt: TGTGCCACCCGTCCAGCAGCTTCGGCCGATGAGCAGTTCTTC

v_call: TRBV9
j_call: TRBJ2-1
d_call: TRBD2
clone_size: many
cdr3_aa: CASSVGTSGLLGYGQFF
cdr3_nt: TGTGCCAGCAGCGTAGGGACTAGCGGGCTATTGGGGTATGGGCAGTTCTTC

v_call: TRBV11-2
j_call: TRBJ2-1
d_call: TRBD2
clone_size: many
cdr3_aa: CASSLGTSGWYEQFF
cdr3_nt: TGTGCCAGCAGCCTCGGGACTAGCGGATGGTATGAGCAGTTCTTC

v_call: TRBV4-1
j_call: TRBJ2-7
d_call: -
clone_size: few
cdr3_aa: CASSQHERGYEQYF
cdr3_nt: TGCGCCAGCAGCCAGCATGAAAGGGGGTACGAGCAGTACTTC

v_call: TRBV18
j_call: TRBJ2-7
d_call: TRBD2
clone_size: -
cdr3_aa: CASSPQTSGTYEQYF
cdr3_nt: TGTGCCAGCTCACCACAGACTAGCGGGACTTACGAGCAGTACTTC

v_call: TRBV5-1
j_call: TRBJ1-5
d_call: -
clone_size: few
cdr3_aa: CASSPDTSLNQPQHF
cdr3_nt: TGCGCCAGCAGCCCAGACACCAGCCTTAATCAGCCCCAGCATTTT

v_call: TRBV9
j_call: TRBJ1-5
d_call: TRBD1
clone_size: many
cdr3_aa: CASSGGSSTGVGQPQHF
cdr3_nt: TGTGCCAGCAGCGGAGGGAGCAGCACAGGGGTGGGTCAGCCCCAGCATTTT

v_call: TRBV7-9
j_call: TRBJ2-2
d_call: -
clone_size: -
cdr3_aa: CASSIGQSNTGELFF
cdr3_nt: TGTGCCAGCAGCATCGGACAGTCGAACACCGGGGAGCTGTTTTTT

v_call: TRBV20-1
j_call: TRBJ2-6
d_call: -
clone_size: -
cdr3_aa: CSAGGADGANVLTF
cdr3_nt: TGCAGTGCTGGGGGCGCCGATGGGGCCAACGTCCTGACTTTC

v_call: TRBV5-1
j_call: TRBJ2-1
d_call: -
clone_size: many
cdr3_aa: CASSLEGSQAGEQFF
cdr3_nt: TGCGCCAGCAGCTTGGAGGGTAGTCAGGCCGGTGAGCAGTTCTTC

v_call: TRBV7-2
j_call: TRBJ1-3
d_call: -
clone_size: -
cdr3_aa: CASSLSGRAGNTIYF
cdr3_nt: TGTGCCAGCAGCTTATCTGGGAGGGCTGGAAACACCATATATTTT

v_call: TRBV7-2
j_call: TRBJ1-2
d_call: -
clone_size: -
cdr3_aa: CASSSRDTLNYGYTF
cdr3_nt: TGTGCCAGCAGCTCCCGGGACACCCTTAACTATGGCTACACCTTC

v_call: TRBV28
j_call: TRBJ2-3
d_call: TRBD1
clone_size: few
cdr3_aa: CASSYTPSDRGLHPAQYF
cdr3_nt: TGTGCCAGCAGCTATACACCCTCGGACAGGGGGCTCCATCCAGCGCAGTATTTT

v_call: TRBV7-6
j_call: TRBJ2-5
d_call: TRBD2
clone_size: -
cdr3_aa: CASSLEGLAVDETQYF
cdr3_nt: TGTGCCAGCAGCTTAGAAGGACTAGCGGTTGACGAGACCCAGTACTTC

v_call: TRBV5-1
j_call: TRBJ2-7
d_call: TRBD1
clone_size: many
cdr3_aa: CASSVTGGVDEQYF
cdr3_nt: TGCGCCAGCAGCGTTACAGGGGGTGTCGACGAGCAGTACTTC

v_call: TRBV7-2
j_call: TRBJ2-1
d_call: -
clone_size: -
cdr3_aa: CASSLYTQKQFF
cdr3_nt: TGTGCCAGCAGCCTCTACACCCAAAAACAGTTCTTC

v_call: TRBV4-3
j_call: TRBJ2-1
d_call: -
clone_size: -
cdr3_aa: CASSQDFGTDEQFF
cdr3_nt: TGCGCCAGCAGCCAAGATTTCGGGACGGATGAGCAGTTCTTC

v_call: TRBV20-1
j_call: TRBJ2-1
d_call: -
clone_size: many
cdr3_aa: CSADKYNEQFF
cdr3_nt: TGCAGTGCTGATAAGTACAATGAGCAGTTCTTC

v_call: TRBV10-3
j_call: TRBJ2-3
d_call: -
clone_size: many
cdr3_aa: CAISESPTVRTDTQYF
cdr3_nt: TGTGCCATCAGTGAGTCGCCTACCGTTCGCACAGATACGCAGTATTTT

v_call: TRBV4-3
j_call: TRBJ1-2
d_call: TRBD1
clone_size: many
cdr3_aa: CASSQDGWGDRESGYTF
cdr3_nt: TGCGCCAGCAGCCAAGATGGGTGGGGGGACAGGGAGTCCGGCTACACCTTC

v_call: TRBV20-1
j_call: TRBJ2-3
d_call: TRBD2
clone_size: many
cdr3_aa: CSARRLAGGYLMTDTQYF
cdr3_nt: TGCAGTGCTAGAAGACTAGCGGGAGGTTACCTTATGACAGATACGCAGTATTTT